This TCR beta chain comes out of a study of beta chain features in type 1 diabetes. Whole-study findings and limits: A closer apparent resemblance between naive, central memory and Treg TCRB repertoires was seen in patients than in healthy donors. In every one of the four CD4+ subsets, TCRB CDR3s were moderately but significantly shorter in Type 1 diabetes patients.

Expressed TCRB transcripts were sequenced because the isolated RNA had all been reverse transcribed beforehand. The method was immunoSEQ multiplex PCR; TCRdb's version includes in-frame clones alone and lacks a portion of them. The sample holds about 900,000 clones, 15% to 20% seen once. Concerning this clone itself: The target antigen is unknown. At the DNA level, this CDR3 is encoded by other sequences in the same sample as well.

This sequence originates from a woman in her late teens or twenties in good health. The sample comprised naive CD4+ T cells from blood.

Here the CDR3 reads CASSFGYNEQFF. CDR3 nucleotide sequence: TGTGCCAGCAGTTTTGGTTACAATGAGCAGTTCTTC. The genes are TRBV28 and TRBJ2-1; no reliable D call. V was shortened by 3 bases and J by 4 bases, with 4 bases between the two germline ends. Germline lookup yields CDR1 MDHEN and CDR2 SYDVKM. The CDR3 sequence is 12 residues long.